The rows below give T cell receptor beta chains drawn from one sample of a study of blood T cells in healthy people across ages. TCRdb reprocessed the 5' RACE reads via MiXCR and lists one record per CDR3 protein. Of 1.2 million to 1.5 million distinct CDR3 sequences in the sample, roughly 60% were seen once. Source material: blood. Receptors were obtained from a man aged 18-30 years in good health. Each CDR3 is given without its conserved first and last residue.

>TRBV6-5|15|TRBJ1-1
ASSLRWDRDLNTEAF
>TRBV11-2|11|TRBJ2-7
ASSLGVGGNQY
>TRBV20-1|14|TRBJ2-3
SASMTWASVTDTQY
>TRBV28|10|TRBJ2-7
ASREDFYEQY
>TRBV4-1|11|TRBJ2-7
ASSPSGPNEQY
>TRBV2|11|TRBJ2-5
ASRADVEETQY
>TRBV5-1|13|TRBJ2-7
ASSAQGPPSYEQY
>TRBV20-1|14|TRBJ2-3
SAEKREGLSTDTQY
>TRBV20-1|13|TRBJ2-7
SAREGQKIPYEQY
>TRBV20-1|14|TRBJ2-5
SARDPGKGVEETQY
>TRBV5-1|13|TRBJ2-7
ASSLGVRGIYEQY
>TRBV30|10|TRBJ2-4
AWRRVQNIQY
>TRBV27|12|TRBJ2-7
ASKHAGATYEQY
>TRBV24-1|11|TRBJ2-3
ATSDGSTDTQY
>TRBV5-1|12|TRBJ1-1
ASSLALGWTEAF
>TRBV10-3|11|TRBJ2-5
ATLRQGAETQY
>TRBV15|14|TRBJ1-2
ATSSYRGEFDHGYT
>TRBV20-1|15|TRBJ1-1
SARDPDRGHGNTEAF
>TRBV27|14|TRBJ2-7
ASSTQGQGVTYEQY
>TRBV19|12|TRBJ2-5
ASSMRGDKETQY
>TRBV5-1|9|TRBJ2-2
ASSFGGGLF
>TRBV15|12|TRBJ2-1
ATSRDVGAGEQF
>TRBV6-5|12|TRBJ2-7
ASSPPSPLWEQY
>TRBV6-6|12|TRBJ1-2
ASTQRGGDTGYT
>TRBV7-2|16|TRBJ2-7
ASSLSVMGRALSYEQY
>TRBV2|12|TRBJ1-6
ASSEGNYNSPLH
>TRBV12-3/TRBV12-4|13|TRBJ2-4
ASRPAGGLFDEQY
>TRBV20-1|13|TRBJ2-7
SAGSRGLVAYEQY
>TRBV11-3|10|TRBJ2-3
ASSYERDTQY
>TRBV7-2|15|-
ASSRGVGNLARETQY
>TRBV5-5|13|TRBJ1-2
ASTDTPGDNYGYT
>TRBV5-6|10|TRBJ1-1
ASSLDLGEAF
>TRBV7-2|12|TRBJ2-5
ASSLDAGTETQY
>TRBV7-2|14|-
ASSLEGGNYPYEQY
>TRBV28|15|TRBJ1-4
ASSLVTGGWSNEKLF
>TRBV15|13|TRBJ1-1
ATSRDRGSNTEAF
>TRBV24-1|11|TRBJ2-3
ATRETGTDTQY
>TRBV2|12|TRBJ2-5
ASLLVASVRTQY
>TRBV6-2/TRBV6-3|12|TRBJ1-2
DSSYLFEEDGYT
>TRBV21-1|13|TRBJ2-5
TSSPKERVRQTQY
>TRBV20-1|11|TRBJ1-2
SARVQGSGGYT
>TRBV7-9|13|TRBJ2-1
ASSGGRGDYNEQF
>TRBV4-1|11|TRBJ2-1
ASSRPGPSEQF
>TRBV11-1|13|TRBJ2-5
ASSLIGPSVETQY
>TRBV5-1|12|TRBJ1-2
ASSLDGPYYGYT
>TRBV5-1|14|TRBJ2-3
ASSLDLAGDTDTQY
>TRBV5-1|15|TRBJ2-3
ASSSVTSGGYTDTQY
>TRBV6-2/TRBV6-3|11|TRBJ2-7
ASSYGLAVEQY